This TCR beta chain stems from a study of T cell responses to AZD1222 COVID-19 vaccine. Findings of the study overall: Reportedly, nearly half of unique spike TCRs recognized epitopes outside B.1.351/B.1.1.7 mutations.

Comments on this clone: What it recognizes is unknown.

The method was immunoSEQ multiplex PCR; TCRdb's version includes in-frame clones alone and lacks a portion of them. The sample has some 140,000 clones; over 80% are singletons. CDR3 length equals 12 residues. Germline V gene sequence: CDR1 LGHDT, CDR2 YNNKEL (reference sequence). Trimming stripped 3 bases from V and 7 bases from J, with 8 bases between. The receptor's source is an adult who received the AZD1222 COVID-19 vaccine. The sequenced sample was peripheral blood, obtained 28 days after the second AZD1222 dose. The chain combines TRBV3-1 (or the pseudogene TRBV3-2) with TRBJ2-3; D remains ambiguous. Here the CDR3 reads CASSHALNTQYF. The CDR3 bases are TGTGCCAGCAGCCATGCGTTAAATACGCAGTATTTT.